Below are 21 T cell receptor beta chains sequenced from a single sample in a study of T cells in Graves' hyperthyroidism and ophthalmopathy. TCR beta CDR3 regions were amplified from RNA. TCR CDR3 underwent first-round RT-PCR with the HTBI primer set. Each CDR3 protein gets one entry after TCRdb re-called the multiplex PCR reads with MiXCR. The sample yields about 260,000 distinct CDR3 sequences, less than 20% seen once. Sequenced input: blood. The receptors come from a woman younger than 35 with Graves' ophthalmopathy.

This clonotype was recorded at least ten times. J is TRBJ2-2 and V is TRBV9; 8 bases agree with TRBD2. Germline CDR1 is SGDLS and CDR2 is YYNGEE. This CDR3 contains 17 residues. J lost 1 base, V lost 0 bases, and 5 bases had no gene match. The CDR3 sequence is CASSVAKLAENTGELFF. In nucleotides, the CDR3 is TGTGCCAGCAGCGTAGCTAAACTAGCGGAGAACACCGGGGAGCTGTTTTTT.

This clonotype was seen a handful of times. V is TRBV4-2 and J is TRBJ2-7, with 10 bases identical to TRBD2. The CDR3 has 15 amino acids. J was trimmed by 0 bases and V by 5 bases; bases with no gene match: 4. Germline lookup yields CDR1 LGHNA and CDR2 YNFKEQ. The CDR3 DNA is TGTGCCAGCAGCTATAGCGGGGGGCTCTCCTACGAGCAGTACTTC. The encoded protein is CASSYSGGLSYEQYF.

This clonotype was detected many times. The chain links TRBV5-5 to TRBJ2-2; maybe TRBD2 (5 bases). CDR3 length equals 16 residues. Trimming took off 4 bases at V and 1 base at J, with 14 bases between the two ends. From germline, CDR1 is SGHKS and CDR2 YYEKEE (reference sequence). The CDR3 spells CASSRAFSENTGELFF. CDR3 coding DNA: TGTGCCAGCAGCCGGGCGTTTAGCGAGAACACCGGGGAGCTGTTTTTT.

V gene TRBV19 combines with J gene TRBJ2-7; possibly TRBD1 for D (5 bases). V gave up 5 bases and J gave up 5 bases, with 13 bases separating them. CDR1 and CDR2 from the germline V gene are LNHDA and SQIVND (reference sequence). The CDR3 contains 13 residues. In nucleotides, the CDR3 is TGTGCCAGTAGTGATCCAGGGCTCGACGAGCAGTACTTC. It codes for CASSDPGLDEQYF.

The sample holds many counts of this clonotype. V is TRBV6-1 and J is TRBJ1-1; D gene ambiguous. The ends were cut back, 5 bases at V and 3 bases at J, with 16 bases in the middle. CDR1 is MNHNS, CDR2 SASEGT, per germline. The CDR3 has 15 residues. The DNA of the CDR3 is TGTGCCAGCAGTTACCACGGAAAAATGGACACTGAAGCTTTCTTT. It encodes CASSYHGKMDTEAFF.

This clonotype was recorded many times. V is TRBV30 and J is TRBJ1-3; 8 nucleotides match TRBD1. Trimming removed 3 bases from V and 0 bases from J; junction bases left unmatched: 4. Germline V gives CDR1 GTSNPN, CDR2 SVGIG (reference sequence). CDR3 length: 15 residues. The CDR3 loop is CAWSPDRVSGNTIYF. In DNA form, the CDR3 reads TGTGCCTGGAGCCCGGACAGGGTCTCTGGAAACACCATATATTTT.

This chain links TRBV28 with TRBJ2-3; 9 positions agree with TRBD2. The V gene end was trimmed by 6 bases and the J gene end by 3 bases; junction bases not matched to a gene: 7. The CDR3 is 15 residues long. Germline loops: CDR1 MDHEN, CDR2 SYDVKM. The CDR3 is CASSPSGAPTDTQYF. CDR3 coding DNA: TGTGCCAGCAGCCCTAGCGGGGCACCGACAGATACGCAGTATTTT.

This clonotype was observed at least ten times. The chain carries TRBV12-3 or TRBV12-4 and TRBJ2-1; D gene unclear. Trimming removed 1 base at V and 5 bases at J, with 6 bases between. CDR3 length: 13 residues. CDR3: CASSLVFDNEQFF. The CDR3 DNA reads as TGTGCCAGCAGTTTAGTTTTCGACAATGAGCAGTTCTTC.

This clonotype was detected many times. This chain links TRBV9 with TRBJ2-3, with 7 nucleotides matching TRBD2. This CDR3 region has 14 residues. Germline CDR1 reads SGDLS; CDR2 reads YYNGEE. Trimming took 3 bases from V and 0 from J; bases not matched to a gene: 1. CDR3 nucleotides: TGTGCCAGCAGCGGGGGGGGAAGCACAGATACGCAGTATTTT. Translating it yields CASSGGGSTDTQYF. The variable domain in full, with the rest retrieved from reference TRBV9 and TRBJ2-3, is DSGVTQTPKHLITATGQRVTLRCSPRSGDLSVYWYQQSLDQGLQFLIQYYNGEERAKGNILERFSAQQFPDLHSELNLSSLELGDSALYFCASSGGGSTDTQYFGPGTRLTVL.

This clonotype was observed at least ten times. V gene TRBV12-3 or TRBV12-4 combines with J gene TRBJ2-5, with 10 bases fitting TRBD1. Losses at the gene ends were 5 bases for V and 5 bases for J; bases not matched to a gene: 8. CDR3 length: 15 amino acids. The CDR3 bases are TGTGCCAGCAGTGTACCGGGACAGGGGAGCGAGACCCAGTACTTC. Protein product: CASSVPGQGSETQYF.

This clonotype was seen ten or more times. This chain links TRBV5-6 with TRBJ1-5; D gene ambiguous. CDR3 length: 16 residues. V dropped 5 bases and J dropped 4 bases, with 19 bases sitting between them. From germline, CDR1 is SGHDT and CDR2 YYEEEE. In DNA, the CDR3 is TGTGCCAGCAGACCCGGTTCTGGACCCGTGAATCAGCCCCAGCATTTT. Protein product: CASRPGSGPVNQPQHF.

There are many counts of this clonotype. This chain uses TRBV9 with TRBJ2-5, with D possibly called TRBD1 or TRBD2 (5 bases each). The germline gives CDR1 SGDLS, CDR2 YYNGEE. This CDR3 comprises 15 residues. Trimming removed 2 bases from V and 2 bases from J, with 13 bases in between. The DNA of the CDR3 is TGTGCCAGCAGCGTCAGCGGCAGGGTTCAAGAGACCCAGTACTTC. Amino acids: CASSVSGRVQETQYF. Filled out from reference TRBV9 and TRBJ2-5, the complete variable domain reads DSGVTQTPKHLITATGQRVTLRCSPRSGDLSVYWYQQSLDQGLQFLIQYYNGEERAKGNILERFSAQQFPDLHSELNLSSLELGDSALYFCASSVSGRVQETQYFGPGTRLLVL.

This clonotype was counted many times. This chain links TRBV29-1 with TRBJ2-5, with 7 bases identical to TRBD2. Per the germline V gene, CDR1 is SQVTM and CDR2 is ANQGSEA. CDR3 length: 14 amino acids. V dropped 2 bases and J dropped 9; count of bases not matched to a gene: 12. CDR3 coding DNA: TGCAGCGTTGAACGGGAGGCCCCTCGGGGGGCCCAGTACTTC. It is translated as CSVEREAPRGAQYF.

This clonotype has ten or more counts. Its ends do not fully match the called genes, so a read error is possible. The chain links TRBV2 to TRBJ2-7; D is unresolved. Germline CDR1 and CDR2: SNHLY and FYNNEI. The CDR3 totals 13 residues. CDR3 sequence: CASSLQVSHEQYF. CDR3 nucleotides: TGTGCCAGCAGCCTACAAGTCTCCCACGAGCAGTACTTC.

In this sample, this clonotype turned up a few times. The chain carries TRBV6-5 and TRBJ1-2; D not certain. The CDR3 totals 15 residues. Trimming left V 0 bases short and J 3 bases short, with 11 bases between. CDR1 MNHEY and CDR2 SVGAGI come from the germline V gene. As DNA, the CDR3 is TGTGCCAGCAGTTACTCCGGTCCAGGCCACTATGGCTACACCTTC. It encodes CASSYSGPGHYGYTF.

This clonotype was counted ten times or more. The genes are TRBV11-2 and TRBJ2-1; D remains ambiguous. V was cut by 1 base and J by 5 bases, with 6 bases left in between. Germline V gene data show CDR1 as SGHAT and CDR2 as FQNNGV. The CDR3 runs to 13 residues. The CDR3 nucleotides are TGTGCCAGCAGCTTAGGACATAACAATGAGCAGTTCTTC. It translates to CASSLGHNNEQFF.

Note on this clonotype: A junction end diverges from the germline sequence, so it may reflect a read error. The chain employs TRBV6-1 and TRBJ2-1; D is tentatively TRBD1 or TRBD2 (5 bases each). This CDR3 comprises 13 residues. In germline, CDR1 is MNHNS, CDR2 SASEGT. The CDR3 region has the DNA TGTGCCAGCAGTGAGGGGACCAACAATGGGCAGTTCTTC. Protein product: CASSEGTNNGQFF.

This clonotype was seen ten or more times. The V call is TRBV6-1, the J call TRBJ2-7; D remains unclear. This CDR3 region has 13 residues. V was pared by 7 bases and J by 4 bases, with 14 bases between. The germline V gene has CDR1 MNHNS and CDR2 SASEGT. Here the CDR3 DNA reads TGTGCCAGCAACCCAAGTGTAGCTTACGAGCAGTACTTC. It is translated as CASNPSVAYEQYF.

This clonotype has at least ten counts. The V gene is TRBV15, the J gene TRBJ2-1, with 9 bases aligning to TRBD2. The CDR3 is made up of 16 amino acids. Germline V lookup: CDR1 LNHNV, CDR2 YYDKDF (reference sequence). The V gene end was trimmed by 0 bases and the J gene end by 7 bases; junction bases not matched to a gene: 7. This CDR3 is CATSRDRAGGPNEQFF. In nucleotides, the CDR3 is TGTGCCACCAGCAGAGATCGAGCGGGGGGTCCTAATGAGCAGTTCTTC.

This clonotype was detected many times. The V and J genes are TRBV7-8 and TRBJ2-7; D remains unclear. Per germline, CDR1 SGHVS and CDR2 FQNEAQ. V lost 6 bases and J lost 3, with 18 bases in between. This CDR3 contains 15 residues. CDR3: CASRLIGVGFYEQYF. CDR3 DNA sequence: TGTGCCAGCAGATTAATAGGTGTCGGGTTCTACGAGCAGTACTTC.

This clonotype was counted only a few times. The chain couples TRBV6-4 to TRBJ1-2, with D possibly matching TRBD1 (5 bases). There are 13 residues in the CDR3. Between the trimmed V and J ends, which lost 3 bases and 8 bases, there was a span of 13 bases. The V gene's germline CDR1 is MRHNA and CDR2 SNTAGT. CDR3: CASSEGTWEGYTF. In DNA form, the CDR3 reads TGTGCCAGCAGTGAGGGGACCTGGGAGGGCTACACCTTC.